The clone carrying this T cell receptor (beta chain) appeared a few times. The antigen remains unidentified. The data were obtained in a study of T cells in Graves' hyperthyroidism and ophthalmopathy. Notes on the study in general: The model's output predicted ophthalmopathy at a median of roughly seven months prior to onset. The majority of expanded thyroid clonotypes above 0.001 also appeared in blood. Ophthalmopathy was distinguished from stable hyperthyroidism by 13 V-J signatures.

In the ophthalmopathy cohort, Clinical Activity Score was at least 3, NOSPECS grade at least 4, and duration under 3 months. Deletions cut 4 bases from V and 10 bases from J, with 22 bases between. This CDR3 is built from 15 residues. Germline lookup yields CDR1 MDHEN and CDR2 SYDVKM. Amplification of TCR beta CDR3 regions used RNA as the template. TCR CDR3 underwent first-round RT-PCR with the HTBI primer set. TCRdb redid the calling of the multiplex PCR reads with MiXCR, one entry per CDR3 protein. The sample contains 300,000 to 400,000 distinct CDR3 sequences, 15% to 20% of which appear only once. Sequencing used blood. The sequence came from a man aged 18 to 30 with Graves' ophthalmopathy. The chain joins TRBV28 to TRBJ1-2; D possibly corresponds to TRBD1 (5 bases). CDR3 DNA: TGTGCCAGCAGTTACGGGGGTACAGGCAGGACTCCCTACACCTTC. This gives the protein CASSYGGTGRTPYTF.